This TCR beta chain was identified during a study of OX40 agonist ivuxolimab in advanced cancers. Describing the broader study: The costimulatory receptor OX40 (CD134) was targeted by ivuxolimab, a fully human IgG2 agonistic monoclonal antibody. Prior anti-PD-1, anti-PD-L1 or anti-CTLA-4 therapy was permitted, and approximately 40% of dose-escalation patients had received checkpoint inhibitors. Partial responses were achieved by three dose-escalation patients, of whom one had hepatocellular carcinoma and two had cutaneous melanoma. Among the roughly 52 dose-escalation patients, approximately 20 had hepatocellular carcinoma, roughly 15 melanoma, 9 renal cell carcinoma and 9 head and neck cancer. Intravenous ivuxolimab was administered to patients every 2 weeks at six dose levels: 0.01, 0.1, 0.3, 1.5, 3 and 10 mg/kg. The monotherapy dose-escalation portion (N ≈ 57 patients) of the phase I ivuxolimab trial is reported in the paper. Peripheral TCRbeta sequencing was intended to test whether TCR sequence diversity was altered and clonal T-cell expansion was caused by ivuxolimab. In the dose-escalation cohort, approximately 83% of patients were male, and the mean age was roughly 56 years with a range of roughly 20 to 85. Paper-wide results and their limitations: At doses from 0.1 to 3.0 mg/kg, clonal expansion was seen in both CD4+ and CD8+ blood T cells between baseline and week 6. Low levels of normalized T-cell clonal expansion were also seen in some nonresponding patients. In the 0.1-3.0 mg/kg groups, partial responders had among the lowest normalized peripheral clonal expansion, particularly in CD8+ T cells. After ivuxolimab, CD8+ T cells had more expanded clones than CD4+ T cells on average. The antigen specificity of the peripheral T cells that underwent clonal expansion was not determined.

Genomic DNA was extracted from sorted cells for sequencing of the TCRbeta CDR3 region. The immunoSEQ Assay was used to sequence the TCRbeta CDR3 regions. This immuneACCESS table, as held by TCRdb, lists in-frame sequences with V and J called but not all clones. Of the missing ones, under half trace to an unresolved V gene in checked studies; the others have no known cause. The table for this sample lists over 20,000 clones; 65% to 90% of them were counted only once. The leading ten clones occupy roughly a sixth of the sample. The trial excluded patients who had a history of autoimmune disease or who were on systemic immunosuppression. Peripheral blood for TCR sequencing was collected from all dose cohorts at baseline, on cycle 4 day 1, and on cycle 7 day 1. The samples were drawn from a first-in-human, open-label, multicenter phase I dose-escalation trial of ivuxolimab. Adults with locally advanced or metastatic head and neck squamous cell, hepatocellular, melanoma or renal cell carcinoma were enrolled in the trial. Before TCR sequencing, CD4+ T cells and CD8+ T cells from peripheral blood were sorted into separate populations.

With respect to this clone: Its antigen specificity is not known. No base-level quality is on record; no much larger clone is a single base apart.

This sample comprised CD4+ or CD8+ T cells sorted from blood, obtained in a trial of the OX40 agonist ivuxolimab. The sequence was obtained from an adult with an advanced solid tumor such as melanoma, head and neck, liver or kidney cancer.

The CDR3 reads as follows: CASSMTATQETQYF. The bases read TGTGCCAGTAGTATGACAGCCACTCAAGAGACCCAGTACTTC. Recombination linked TRBV19 to TRBJ2-5; TRBD1 might be the D gene, on 5 matching bases. The CDR1 and CDR2 encoded by the germline V gene (reference sequence) are LNHDA and SQIVND. The CDR3 holds 14 amino acids from the cysteine to the phenylalanine. Only the CDR3 region is kept as DNA, spanning 42 bases read in frame from base 1. V lost 3 bases and J lost 2 bases; the stretch between them is 10 bases long. Beyond the CDR3, the reference TRBV19 and TRBJ2-5 genes provide the residues; the full variable domain reads: DGGITQSPKYLFRKEGQNVTLSCEQNLNHDAMYWYRQDPGQGLRLIYYSQIVNDFQKGDIAEGYSVSREKKESFPLTVTSAQKNPTAFYLCASSMTATQETQYFGPGTRLLVL.